This TCR beta chain was sequenced for a study of shared clonotypes between healthy human individuals. The length of the CDR3 is 14 residues. V was pared by 6 bases and J by 5 bases, with 16 bases between. The germline V gene has CDR1 MNHNS and CDR2 SASEGT. Sequenced by immunoSEQ multiplex PCR; TCRdb stores in-frame clones only, minus some. The sample comprises some 2 million clones, roughly 95% of which are singletons, and more than 0.1% rests with the top ten. A CD45RA+ naive subset and a CD45RA-negative memory subset were split from CD4+ cells. V usage is TRBV6-1 and J usage is TRBJ2-5; tentative D call: TRBD2 (6 bases). The receptor was isolated from a man between 18 and 35 years old in good health. The sample was naive CD4+ T cells sorted from blood. Subset here: CD45RA+ positively selected. Written as DNA, the CDR3 is TGTGCCAGCAGAGGGACTGCAAGGGCGGAGACCCAGTACTTC. Translated: CASRGTARAETQYF.